There are a few counts of the clone carrying this T cell receptor (beta chain). Its target is not known. This entry is derived from a study of cytomegalovirus exposure and HLA in healthy donors. Findings and caveats of the study: It was confirmed in vitro that a few of the CMV-associated chains were specific for CMV antigens.

13 Jbeta primers and 60 Vbeta primers were used for the PCR. Sequenced by immunoSEQ multiplex PCR; TCRdb stores in-frame clones only, minus some. This repertoire shows tens of thousands of clones, 78% found once; its top ten account for less than 3.5%. This CDR3 has 19 residues. J gave up 0 bases and V 2 bases, and 5 bases lay outside the gene matches. CDR1 and CDR2 (germline): LNHNV, YYDKDF (reference sequence). The TCR was taken from a middle-aged woman in good health and CMV-seronegative. V usage is TRBV15 and J usage is TRBJ2-3; 16 bases align to TRBD2. The sample comprised PBMCs. CDR3 nucleotide sequence: TGTGCCACCAGCAGACCGGGACTAGCGGGAGGGGGTAGCACAGATACGCAGTATTTT. Translated: CATSRPGLAGGGSTDTQYF.